This is a list of T cell receptor beta chains from one sample in a study of cytomegalovirus exposure and HLA in healthy donors. Generated by immunoSEQ multiplex PCR, the TCRdb table keeps only in-frame clones and is missing some. The data hold some 190,000 clones, with roughly a tenth observed a single time. Material for sequencing was PBMCs. These receptors came from a woman aged 25 to 39 in good health and CMV-seropositive. Each CDR3 is given without its conserved first and last residue. The D gene is left open where the match is weak.

J	V	D	CDR3
TRBJ1-4	TRBV7-9	.	ASSPTGSWDNEKLF
TRBJ2-3	TRBV5-1	.	ASTPRDFRTDTQY
TRBJ1-4	TRBV10-3	TRBD1	AAGPGQAGEKLF
TRBJ1-1	TRBV7-3	.	ASSLAPGGTGREVTEAF
TRBJ2-5	TRBV14	TRBD1	ASTPGTGVGTQY
TRBJ2-2	TRBV5-1	TRBD2	ASSGGEGFHTGELF
TRBJ1-2	TRBV2	.	ASSELGADYGYT
TRBJ2-7	TRBV7-6	TRBD2	ASSLAPGEALAGSRDEQY
TRBJ2-2	TRBV18	TRBD1	ASSPPGQGFTGELF
TRBJ2-7	TRBV5-8	.	ASSLFQGASYEQY
TRBJ1-5	TRBV14	.	APHAGGSNQPQH
TRBJ2-3	TRBV13	TRBD2	ASSSGTSKTRTDTQY
TRBJ1-1	TRBV5-1	TRBD1	ASSFFARQGGLNTEAF
TRBJ2-2	TRBV9	.	ASSVGGRPGELF
TRBJ2-7	TRBV2	.	ASRTGEYGEQY
TRBJ2-5	TRBV30	.	AWSPRPGETQY